This TCR beta chain was documented in a study of blood T cell repertoires in COVID-19. As processed by the authors: Nucleated cell number was recorded as an estimate derived from reference gene primer amplification. The assay was immunoSEQ multiplex PCR, and TCRdb's table has in-frame clones only and misses some. V and J calls and clone size are copied from that table; D and trimming were computed from the DNA. In the table there are hundreds of thousands of clones, 86% of which are singletons. The CDR3 contains 14 residues. The germline CDR1 and CDR2 sequences are SGDLS and YYNGEE. J lost 4 bases, V lost 10 bases, and 12 bases had no gene match.

What was sequenced was peripheral blood. This chain links TRBV9 with TRBJ2-3; TRBD2 agrees at 7 bases. The TCR comes from a woman between 25 and 40 years old with active or convalescent COVID-19. In nucleotides, the CDR3 is TGTGCCTCAAGGACGGGGGGAATCGCAGATACGCAGTATTTT. Encoded protein: CASRTGGIADTQYF.